Listed here are 21 T cell receptor beta chains from one sample, sequenced in a study of cytomegalovirus exposure and HLA in healthy donors. The method was immunoSEQ multiplex PCR; TCRdb's version includes in-frame clones alone and lacks a portion of them. The data contain approximately 240,000 clones, approximately 90% of them seen just once; the ten biggest clones take up 1.1%. Sample: PBMCs. Receptor source: a woman under 30 in good health and CMV-seronegative.

V gene TRBV5-6 combines with J gene TRBJ1-1; tentatively, D is TRBD1 (6 bases). Germline loops: CDR1 SGHDT, CDR2 YYEEEE. This CDR3 is 14 amino acids long. V dropped 1 base and J dropped 6 bases, with 13 bases sitting between them. The CDR3: CASSLLQGKPEAFF. In nucleotides, the CDR3 is TGTGCCAGCAGCTTGTTACAGGGTAAGCCTGAAGCTTTCTTT.

This sequence joins TRBV19 and TRBJ1-4; 10 nucleotides align to TRBD1. The CDR3 runs 15 residues. Germline trimming cut 6 bases from V and 8 bases from J; bases unmatched to any gene: 9. CDR1 and CDR2 (germline): LNHDA, SQIVND (reference sequence). CDR3 coding DNA: TGTGCCAGTAGCCGCCCTGGACAGGGGGAAGAAAAACTGTTTTTT. Protein: CASSRPGQGEEKLFF.

This chain links TRBV5-1 with TRBJ1-1; D is undetermined. V shed 4 bases and J shed 0 bases, with 7 bases lying between them. Germline V lookup: CDR1 SGHRS, CDR2 YFSETQ. CDR3 length: 13 residues. The CDR3 is CASSVRVNTEAFF. CDR3 nucleotides: TGCGCCAGCAGCGTACGGGTGAACACTGAAGCTTTCTTT. Full variable domain (outside the CDR3, taken from reference TRBV5-1 and TRBJ1-1): KAGVTQTPRYLIKTRGQQVTLSCSPISGHRSVSWYQQTPGQGLQFLFEYFSETQRNKGNFPGRFSGRQFSNSRSEMNVSTLELGDSALYLCASSVRVNTEAFFGQGTRLTVV.

This chain joins TRBV5-4 and TRBJ2-5, with D tentatively TRBD1 (6 bases). V was clipped by 4 bases and J by 4 bases, with 14 bases between them. The CDR3 is 14 residues long. Germline CDR1 is SGHNT and CDR2 is YYREEE (reference sequence). The CDR3 DNA follows: TGTGCCAGCAGCCTCACAGGGCGTGTAGAGACCCAGTACTTC. As protein: CASSLTGRVETQYF.

The genes are TRBV7-9 and TRBJ2-7; 9 positions agree with TRBD1. V gave up 5 bases and J gave up 3 bases; unmatched junction bases: 5. CDR3 length: 14 amino acids. Germline lookup yields CDR1 SEHNR and CDR2 FQNEAQ (reference sequence). The CDR3 DNA is TGTGCCAGCAGCGACACGACAGGGGGCTACGAGCAGTACTTC. Translated, it gives CASSDTTGGYEQYF.

The rearrangement uses TRBV30 and TRBJ1-6; D uncertain. The length of the CDR3 is 14 residues. V was shortened by 7 bases and J by 11 bases, with 21 bases between the two germline ends. In germline, CDR1 is GTSNPN, CDR2 SVGIG (reference sequence). DNA for the CDR3: TGTGCCTTGACGTTTCGGGGAGATAGACCACCCCTCCACTTT. As protein: CALTFRGDRPPLHF.

V gene TRBV10-1 combines with J gene TRBJ2-1; 11 bases are a match to TRBD2. V lost 3 bases and J lost 6; bases outside the gene matches: 4. This CDR3 is built from 15 residues. Germline V CDR1 and CDR2: WNHNN, SYGVQD (reference sequence). The CDR3 reads CASSDSGRATNEQFF. The CDR3, as DNA: TGCGCCAGCAGTGATAGCGGGAGGGCCACCAATGAGCAGTTCTTC.

The chain carries TRBV7-7 and TRBJ2-1, with 7 positions matching TRBD1. The CDR3 has 15 amino acids. Germline V gene data show CDR1 as SSHAT and CDR2 as FNYEAQ (reference sequence). Germline trimming cut 3 bases from V and 3 bases from J; bases unmatched to any gene: 5. As DNA, the CDR3 is TGTGCCAGCAGCTTGCGACAGGGCGACTACAATGAGCAGTTCTTC. Translated, it gives CASSLRQGDYNEQFF.

V is TRBV30 and J is TRBJ1-1; the D is unclear. The CDR3 has 13 residues. The V and J ends lost 3 bases and 3 bases respectively, with 11 bases between them. Germline V gene data show CDR1 as GTSNPN and CDR2 as SVGIG (reference sequence). The CDR3 DNA is TGTGCCTGGAGAAGTCAGGACTACACTGAAGCTTTCTTT. It is translated as CAWRSQDYTEAFF.

The genes are TRBV19 and TRBJ1-5, with 11 positions matching TRBD1. Germline CDR1 LNHDA, CDR2 SQIVND (reference sequence). This CDR3 contains 16 residues. After removal of 4 bases from V and 3 bases from J, the junction contained 5 bases not matched to a gene. CDR3 DNA: TGTGCCAGTAGTAGGGACAGGGGGGCCTCCAATCAGCCCCAGCATTTT. Translated: CASSRDRGASNQPQHF.

The chain couples TRBV7-9 to TRBJ2-5, with 11 bases aligning to TRBD2. This CDR3 has 18 residues. CDR1 and CDR2 from the germline V gene are SEHNR and FQNEAQ (reference sequence). After removal of 4 bases from V and 5 bases from J, the junction contained 15 bases not matched to a gene. CDR3 sequence (DNA): TGTGCCAGCAGCTCCCATTCCACTAGCGGGAGTCCGTATGAGACCCAGTACTTC. Protein: CASSSHSTSGSPYETQYF.

The V call is TRBV29-1, the J call TRBJ2-3; TRBD2 aligns across 7 bases. Germline-derived CDR1 and CDR2 are SQVTM and ANQGSEA. This CDR3 spans 13 amino acids. V dropped 4 bases and J dropped 4; count of bases not matched to a gene: 5. The CDR3 loop reads CSVGASGADTQYF. The DNA for the CDR3 is TGCAGCGTTGGGGCTAGCGGCGCAGATACGCAGTATTTT.

The genes are TRBV27 and TRBJ2-1; no definite D call. CDR1 is MNHEY and CDR2 is SMNVEV in the germline V gene (reference sequence). This CDR3 is built from 13 residues. With 0 bases removed from V and 5 bases from J, the gap between germline ends came to 5 bases. This CDR3 is CASSLSSDNEQFF. Here the CDR3 DNA reads TGTGCCAGCAGTTTATCGTCGGACAATGAGCAGTTCTTC.

The chain is built from TRBV5-4 and TRBJ1-4, with D unresolved. The CDR3 extends over 16 amino acids. V dropped 2 bases and J dropped 10 bases, with 21 bases sitting between them. Germline loops: CDR1 SGHNT, CDR2 YYREEE (reference sequence). CDR3: CASSFYVHRQPGKLFF. CDR3 nucleotide sequence: TGTGCCAGCAGCTTTTATGTACACCGACAACCAGGAAAACTGTTTTTT.

The rearrangement links TRBV2 to TRBJ2-7, with TRBD2 as a possible D gene (6 bases). With 1 base removed from V and 7 bases from J, the gap between germline ends came to 11 bases. The CDR3 covers 13 residues. Germline V gives CDR1 SNHLY, CDR2 FYNNEI. The CDR3 here is CASSEGSGGEQYF. The CDR3 DNA reads as TGTGCCAGCAGTGAAGGTTCAGGAGGGGAGCAGTACTTC.

The chain joins TRBV5-4 to TRBJ1-5; D not certain. The V end lost 0 bases, the J end lost 2 bases, and 6 bases lay between the germline ends. The CDR3 extends over 14 amino acids. The germline V gene encodes CDR1 SGHNT and CDR2 YYREEE (reference sequence). CDR3 amino acids: CASSLAGGNQPQHF. The CDR3 bases are TGTGCCAGCAGCTTGGCCGGGGGCAATCAGCCCCAGCATTTT.

CDR3 DNA sequence: TGTGCCAGCTCACCGGGACTAGCGGGAGTCGAGCAGTACTTC. It translates to CASSPGLAGVEQYF. The rearrangement joins TRBV18 to TRBJ2-7; 14 nucleotides line up with TRBD2. Germline values: CDR1 KGHSH, CDR2 LQKENI. The CDR3 contains 14 residues. Trimming removed 3 bases from V and 6 bases from J; junction bases left unmatched: 1. Full variable domain (outside the CDR3, taken from reference TRBV18 and TRBJ2-7): NAGVMQNPRHLVRRRGQEARLRCSPMKGHSHVYWYRQLPEEGLKFMVYLQKENIIDESGMPKERFSAEFPKEGPSILRIQQVVRGDSAAYFCASSPGLAGVEQYFGPGTRLTVT.

The chain recombines TRBV30 with TRBJ1-1; weak D call: TRBD1 (5 bases). V lost 3 bases to trimming and J lost 0 bases, with 11 bases between them. The V gene's germline CDR1 is GTSNPN and CDR2 SVGIG (reference sequence). The length of the CDR3 is 14 residues. CDR3: CAWSQDSLNTEAFF. The CDR3 region has the DNA TGTGCCTGGAGCCAAGACAGTCTGAACACTGAAGCTTTCTTT.

The CDR3 DNA reads TGTGCCATCAGTGAGTCATGGGGCCTGGGTGTCAATGAGCAGTTCTTC. It yields the protein CAISESWGLGVNEQFF. This chain uses TRBV10-3 with TRBJ2-1; a possible D gene is TRBD1 (5 bases). CDR1 is ENHRY and CDR2 is SYGVKD in the germline V gene. Trimming left V 0 bases short and J 6 bases short, with 15 bases between. This CDR3 is built from 16 residues.

The J gene is TRBJ1-3, the V gene TRBV7-6; D not certain. CDR1 is SGHVS, CDR2 FNYEAQ, per germline. V lost 2 bases, J lost 0 bases, and 5 bases lay in between. The CDR3 is 14 amino acids. CDR3 protein: CASSLYNSGNTIYF. CDR3 bases: TGTGCCAGCAGCTTATATAACTCTGGAAACACCATATATTTT.

This sequence joins TRBV30 and TRBJ2-7; 10 bases line up with TRBD2. This CDR3 has 18 residues. V lost 1 base and J lost 2; bases outside the gene matches: 14. The germline V gene has CDR1 GTSNPN and CDR2 SVGIG (reference sequence). The DNA of the CDR3 is TGTGCCTGGAGTGCCGGGACTAGCGTAACGCAGGACCCCTACGAGCAGTACTTC. It yields the protein CAWSAGTSVTQDPYEQYF.